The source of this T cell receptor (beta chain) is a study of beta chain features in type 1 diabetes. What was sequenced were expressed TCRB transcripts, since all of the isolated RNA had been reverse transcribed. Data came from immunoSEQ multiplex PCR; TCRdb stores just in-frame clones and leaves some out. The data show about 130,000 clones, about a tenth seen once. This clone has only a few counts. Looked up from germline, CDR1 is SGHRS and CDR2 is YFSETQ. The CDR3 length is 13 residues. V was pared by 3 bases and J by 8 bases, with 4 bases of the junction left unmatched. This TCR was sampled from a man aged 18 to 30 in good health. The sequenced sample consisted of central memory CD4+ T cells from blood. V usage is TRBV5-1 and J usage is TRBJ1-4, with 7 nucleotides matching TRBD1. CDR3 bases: TGCGCCAGCAGCTCAGGGGGGCGGGAAAAACTGTTTTTT. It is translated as CASSSGGREKLFF.